This T cell receptor beta chain originates from a study of Ad26.COV2.S vaccination and SARS-CoV-2 variants (dated by TCRdb to about 2021). In the study overall: Vaccine-arm donors came from COV1001, a multicentre, randomized, double-blind, placebo-controlled phase I-IIa trial of Ad26.COV2.S in healthy adults. Ad26.COV2.S was administered intramuscularly at 5 x 10^10 or 1 x 10^11 viral particles, either as a single shot or as two shots given 56 days apart. TCRbeta repertoire sequencing was used to assess the specificity and breadth of SARS-CoV-2-reactive T cell receptors after Ad26.COV2.S vaccination. The TCR-sequenced set comprised approximately 32 samples: some 19 Ad26.COV2.S vaccine recipients, 5 placebo recipients and 8 SARS-CoV-2 convalescent individuals. Trial participants were randomized into five groups of five, in which low-dose or high-dose Ad26.COV2.S was given once or twice, or placebo was given on both occasions. Investigators did not know the trial group allocation while performing experiments and assessing outcomes.

The study at large found these results: Comparable non-spike TCR breadth was observed between vaccine and placebo recipients, consistent with only spike being contained in the vaccine. After vaccination, spike-specific CD8+ and CD4+ T cell responses were reported to show substantial breadth. The authors noted that the TCR breadth and depth analyses may have underestimated total T cell responses. Compared with placebo recipients, Ad26.COV2.S recipients showed higher spike-specific TCR breadth (P = 0.0014). The study was not powered for comparison of responses between vaccine doses or regimens.

Sequences SGDLS (CDR1) and YYNGEE (CDR2) are obtained from the germline V gene. The CDR3 goes from the cysteine to the phenylalanine over 18 residues. Just CDR3 DNA is preserved here, 54 bases in frame from base 1. Compared with germline, V lacks 1 base and J lacks 3 bases; bases without a gene match: 14. The immunoSEQ Assay was used to sequence TCRbeta CDR3 regions. After extraction, genomic DNA underwent amplification by bias-controlled multiplex PCR, followed by high-throughput sequencing. The study's processing was this. To quantify the absolute abundance of every unique TCRbeta CDR3 region, sequences were collapsed and filtered. T cell fraction was estimated by normalizing TCRbeta template counts to usable DNA, with usable DNA measured through amplification of reference genes found in all nucleated cells. Repertoire TCRs were annotated as SARS-CoV-2-specific when V gene, CDR3 amino acid sequence and J gene were exactly matched to a known reactive TCR set. The reference SARS-CoV-2 TCR set came from MIRA and was filtered for enrichment in COVID-19-positive ImmuneCODE repertoires, removing public or cross-reactive TCRs. Based on the MIRA antigens, annotated TCRs were further analysed at the level of specific ORF or position within ORF. Breadth was defined as annotated unique rearrangements over total unique productive rearrangements; depth was the summed frequency of those rearrangements. TCR breadth was compared between groups using two-sided Wilcoxon rank-sum tests. TCRdb obtained this table from immuneACCESS and retained in-frame rearrangements with V and J assigned. These tables miss some clones; where compared with another copy, unresolved V genes account for less than half of the shortfall, and the remainder is unexplained. V and J calls and clone size come straight from that table; D and trimming were deduced from the DNA. The sample table shows about 220,000 clones, and 85% to 90% are seen once. The ten largest clones take up about 10% of the sample.

Sample treatment or condition, as interpreted from the label and publication: over 15 received Ad26.COV2.S at low or high dose, single or two shots; about 5 received placebo; per-sample allocation not given. Repertoires of vaccine and placebo recipients were sequenced from samples collected on day 63 after the first injection. Cohort 1b enrolled some 25 adults aged 18-55 years at a single site in Boston, USA, between 29 July and 7 August 2020. Ad26.COV2.S was a replication-incompetent adenovirus type 26 vector expressing a prefusion-stabilized SARS-CoV-2 spike protein from the original Wuhan strain. Comments on this clone: Its binding antigen is unknown. Base qualities are not at hand, and no much larger clone is one base apart.

The receptor chain draws on TRBV9 and TRBJ1-1, and 8 junctional nucleotides match TRBD1. Sequenced material: peripheral blood, taken in a trial of Ad26.COV2.S vaccine versus placebo. The receptor comes from a person aged 18-65 years who received the Ad26.COV2.S COVID-19 vaccine or a placebo. The base sequence is TGTGCCAGCAGCGTAAGTGACAGGGGTCGTGTGGGTGACACTGAAGCTTTCTTT. Its coded protein is CASSVSDRGRVGDTEAFF.